These 3 T cell receptor beta chains originate from one sample sequenced in a study of blood T cell repertoires in COVID-19. This table comes from immunoSEQ multiplex PCR, and its TCRdb copy is limited to in-frame clones, with some not included. This table has 300,000 to 450,000 clones, around 84% appearing once. The source material was peripheral blood. The receptors derive from a woman aged 18-29 years with acute or convalescent COVID-19.

The gene calls are TRBV2 and TRBJ2-3; TRBD2 aligns across 14 bases. CDR1 and CDR2 from the germline V gene are SNHLY and FYNNEI. This CDR3 has 15 residues. The V segment lost 10 bases and the J segment 2 bases; nucleotides outside the gene matches: 5. CDR3 residues: CANLGLAGDTDTQYF. The CDR3, as DNA: TGTGCCAACTTGGGACTAGCGGGGGACACAGATACGCAGTATTTT.

The V and J genes are TRBV28 and TRBJ1-3, with D possibly TRBD1 on 6 matching bases. CDR1 MDHEN and CDR2 SYDVKM come from the germline V gene. The V end was cut by 5 bases, the J end by 7 bases, with 9 bases between. This CDR3 contains 12 residues. For the CDR3, the DNA is TGTGCCAGCAGTCAGGGGTGGAACACCATATATTTT. Its protein product is CASSQGWNTIYF.

The chain recombines TRBV4-1 with TRBJ1-6, with D unclear. The CDR3 runs 16 residues. The V gene lost 0 bases and the J gene lost 6 bases, with 12 bases spanning the gap. Looked up from germline, CDR1 is MGHRA and CDR2 is YSYEKL. The CDR3 coding sequence is TGCGCCAGCAGCCAAGATAGAGGCTTAAGTAATTCACCCCTCCACTTT. Amino acid sequence: CASSQDRGLSNSPLHF.